These 14 T cell receptor beta chains were all obtained from the same sample, sequenced in a study of Graves' ophthalmopathy and Graves' hyperthyroidism. The sequenced template was RNA, covering the TCR beta CDR3 region. The workflow started with a first-round RT-PCR run with HTBI primers and then moved on to a second-round multiplex PCR. Each CDR3 protein is one row after TCRdb ran MiXCR on the multiplex PCR reads. The sample includes around 520,000 distinct CDR3 sequences, 35% to 40% of them seen just once. The source material was peripheral blood or thyroid tissue (not recorded which). These receptors were collected from an adult man with Graves' hyperthyroidism.

This clonotype was detected many times. The gene calls are TRBV10-3 and TRBJ1-5, with D perhaps TRBD1 (6 bases). Trimming cost V 3 bases and J 5 bases, with 20 bases left between them. Germline V gene sequence: CDR1 ENHRY, CDR2 SYGVKD. The CDR3 is made up of 17 amino acids. The DNA for the CDR3 is TGTGCCATCAGTGATATTGTGACAGGTTTAAATGATCAGCCCCAGCATTTT. Residues: CAISDIVTGLNDQPQHF.

This clonotype was counted only a few times. This may be a read error: a much more frequent sequence differs by one nucleotide. The chain recombines TRBV5-8 with TRBJ2-5, with 10 nucleotides matching TRBD1. The CDR3 is 13 residues long. The ends lost 3 bases at V and 4 bases at J; junction bases unmatched: 0. Germline values: CDR1 SGHTS, CDR2 YDEGEE. The chain's CDR3 is CASSWDRGETQYF. The CDR3 coding sequence is TGTGCCAGCAGCTGGGACAGGGGAGAGACCCAGTACTTC. Drawing the rest from reference TRBV5-8 and TRBJ2-5, the complete variable domain is EAGVTQSPTHLIKTRGQQATLRCSPISGHTSVYWYQQALGLGLQFLLWYDEGEERNRGNFPPRFSGRQFPNYSSELNVNALELEDSALYLCASSWDRGETQYFGPGTRLLVL.

This clonotype was counted only a few times. This chain connects TRBV24-1 to TRBJ2-5, with D unclear. The CDR3 runs 13 residues. The V end lost 2 bases, the J end lost 2 bases, and 5 bases lay between the germline ends. Germline CDR1 reads KGHDR; CDR2 reads SFDVKD. The CDR3, as DNA: TGTGCCACCAGTGATTCGCAACAAGAGACCCAGTACTTC. Protein: CATSDSQQETQYF.

Comment on this clonotype: This may arise from a read error, as a much more abundant clone is one base away. The genes are TRBV7-8 and TRBJ2-2, with no clear D. Germline CDR1 is SGHVS and CDR2 is FQNEAQ. The CDR3 contains 13 residues. Trimming cost V 1 base and J 6 bases, with 6 bases left between them. CDR3 protein: CASSLEASGELFF. In DNA form, the CDR3 reads TGTGCCAGCAGCTTAGAGGCCTCCGGGGAGCTGTTTTTT.

In DNA, the CDR3 is TGTGCCAGCAGTCTCATCCCGTACGAGCAGTACTTC. Translated: CASSLIPYEQYF. The chain carries TRBV7-9 and TRBJ2-7, with D uncertain. Per the germline V gene, CDR1 is SEHNR and CDR2 is FQNEAQ (reference sequence). V shed 6 bases and J shed 4 bases, with 10 bases lying between them. The CDR3 length is 12 residues.

The chain carries TRBV7-9 and TRBJ2-7; TRBD1 matches at 7 bases. Germline CDR1 is SEHNR and CDR2 is FQNEAQ (reference sequence). The CDR3 totals 15 residues. The ends lost 6 bases at V and 4 bases at J; junction bases unmatched: 12. DNA of the CDR3: TGTGCCAGCAGTCTCACCGGGACAGTTGTTTACGAGCAGTACTTC. Its protein is CASSLTGTVVYEQYF.

This clonotype was counted a single time. V gene TRBV10-3 combines with J gene TRBJ2-5; 7 nucleotides align to TRBD2. The J segment lost 2 bases and the V segment lost 11 bases, leaving 17 bases of the junction unmatched. Germline values: CDR1 ENHRY, CDR2 SYGVKD. This CDR3 has 16 amino acids. CDR3 amino acids: CAGGGSGSYEQETQYF. The CDR3 DNA reads as TGTGCCGGTGGAGGTAGCGGGTCCTACGAGCAAGAGACCCAGTACTTC.

Notes on this clonotype: A much larger clone differs by one base, so this may be a read error. The chain carries TRBV7-8 and TRBJ2-5; 7 bases line up with TRBD1. The CDR3 extends over 15 amino acids. V lost 6 bases to trimming and J lost 0 bases; unmatched junction nucleotides: 7. Germline assignment: CDR1 SGHVS and CDR2 FQNEAQ. The CDR3 spells CASRPTGQNQETQYF. Written as DNA, the CDR3 is TGTGCCAGCAGGCCAACGGGACAGAACCAAGAGACCCAGTACTTC.

The chain recombines TRBV6-6 with TRBJ1-5, with D unclear. Per germline, CDR1 MNHNY and CDR2 SVGAGI (reference sequence). The CDR3 length is 16 residues. Trimming took off 0 bases at V and 1 base at J, with 10 bases between the two ends. The CDR3 DNA sequence: TGTGCCAGCAGTTACTCCTCCCCGAGGAGCAATCAGCCCCAGCATTTT. Translated, it gives CASSYSSPRSNQPQHF.

The V gene is TRBV3-1, the J gene TRBJ2-5; tentative D call: TRBD1 (6 bases). V was cut by 3 bases and J by 0 bases, with 14 bases left in between. Per germline, CDR1 LGHDT and CDR2 YNNKEL (reference sequence). The CDR3 is 16 residues long. The chain's CDR3 is CASSHGGRVYQETQYF. The CDR3 region has the DNA TGTGCCAGCAGCCATGGGGGCAGGGTTTACCAAGAGACCCAGTACTTC.

This clonotype was detected only a few times. A junction boundary mismatches the germline segment, possibly from a read error. The V gene is TRBV2, the J gene TRBJ1-5; D gene uncertain. The V gene's germline CDR1 is SNHLY and CDR2 FYNNEI. The CDR3 extends over 17 amino acids. CDR3 sequence reads: CASSQEAPGNNYQPQHF. The CDR3 bases are TGCGCCAGCAGCCAAGAGGCTCCGGGGAATAATTATCAGCCCCAGCATTTT.

This chain joins TRBV29-1 and TRBJ2-2; 8 bases align to TRBD2. V was pared by 4 bases and J by 3 bases, with 4 bases of the junction left unmatched. Germline CDR1 reads SQVTM; CDR2 reads ANQGSEA. This CDR3 region has 14 residues. CDR3 coding DNA: TGCAGCGTTGGCGGGAGGTGGTACACCGGGGAGCTGTTTTTT. Translated: CSVGGRWYTGELFF.

With respect to this clonotype: Possible read error: a much larger clone is one base away. The chain uses TRBV2 and TRBJ1-1; a possible D gene is TRBD1 (5 bases). Per germline, CDR1 SNHLY and CDR2 FYNNEI. The CDR3 loop spans 13 amino acids. CDR3 loop: CACSSIRGNEAFF. DNA for the CDR3: TGTGCCTGCAGTTCAATCCGGGGGAATGAAGCTTTCTTT.

The chain combines TRBV2 with TRBJ1-6, with a tentative D call TRBD1 (5 bases). The CDR3 loop spans 15 amino acids. Germline-derived CDR1 and CDR2 are SNHLY and FYNNEI. Between the trimmed V and J ends, which lost 4 bases and 9 bases, there was a span of 16 bases. The DNA for the CDR3 is TGTGCCAGCAGTGGGAAGGGGATGGGCACTTCACCCCTCCACTTT. Encoded protein: CASSGKGMGTSPLHF.